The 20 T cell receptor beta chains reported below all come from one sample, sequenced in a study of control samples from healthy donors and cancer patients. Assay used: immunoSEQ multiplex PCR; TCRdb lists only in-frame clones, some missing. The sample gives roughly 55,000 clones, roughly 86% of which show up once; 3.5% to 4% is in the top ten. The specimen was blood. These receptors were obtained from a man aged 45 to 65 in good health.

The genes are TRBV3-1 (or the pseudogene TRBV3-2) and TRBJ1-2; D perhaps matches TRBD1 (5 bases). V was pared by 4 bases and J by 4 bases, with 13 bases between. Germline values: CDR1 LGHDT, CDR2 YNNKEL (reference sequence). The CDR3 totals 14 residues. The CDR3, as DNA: TGTGCCAGCAGCCGCCGGGGGGTCGGCTATGGCTACACCTTC. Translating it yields CASSRRGVGYGYTF.

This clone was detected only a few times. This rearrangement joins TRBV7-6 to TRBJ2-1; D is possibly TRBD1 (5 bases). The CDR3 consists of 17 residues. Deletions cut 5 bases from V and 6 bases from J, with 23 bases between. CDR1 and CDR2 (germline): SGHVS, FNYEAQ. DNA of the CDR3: TGTGCCAGCAGCCAACGACGCGGCCAGGGAATGGCCAATGAGCAGTTCTTC. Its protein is CASSQRRGQGMANEQFF.

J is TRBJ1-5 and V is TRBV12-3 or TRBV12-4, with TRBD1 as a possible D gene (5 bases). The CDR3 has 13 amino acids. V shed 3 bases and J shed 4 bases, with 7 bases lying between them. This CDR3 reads CASSFGGNQPQHF. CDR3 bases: TGTGCCAGCAGTTTTGGGGGTAATCAGCCCCAGCATTTT.

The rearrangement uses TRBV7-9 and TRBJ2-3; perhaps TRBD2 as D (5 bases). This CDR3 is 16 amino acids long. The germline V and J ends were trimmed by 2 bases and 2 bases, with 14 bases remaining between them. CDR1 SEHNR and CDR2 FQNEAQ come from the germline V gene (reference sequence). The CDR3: CASSLSWLDSTDTQYF. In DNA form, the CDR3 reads TGTGCCAGCAGCTTAAGCTGGTTGGACTCCACAGATACGCAGTATTTT.

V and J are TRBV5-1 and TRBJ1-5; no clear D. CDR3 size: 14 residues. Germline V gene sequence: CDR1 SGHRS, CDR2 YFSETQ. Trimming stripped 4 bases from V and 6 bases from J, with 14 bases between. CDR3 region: CASSHGPSGQPQHF. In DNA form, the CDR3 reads TGCGCCAGCAGCCATGGGCCTTCGGGTCAGCCCCAGCATTTT.

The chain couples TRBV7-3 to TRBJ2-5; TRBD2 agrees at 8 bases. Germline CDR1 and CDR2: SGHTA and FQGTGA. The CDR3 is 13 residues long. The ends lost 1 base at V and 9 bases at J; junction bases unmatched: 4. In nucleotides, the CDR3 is TGTGCCAGCAGCTTAAAAACTAGCGGCCCCCAGTACTTC. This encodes CASSLKTSGPQYF.

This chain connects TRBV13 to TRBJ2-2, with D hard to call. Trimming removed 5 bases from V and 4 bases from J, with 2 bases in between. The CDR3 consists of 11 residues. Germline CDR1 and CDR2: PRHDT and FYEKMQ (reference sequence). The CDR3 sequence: CASSLTGELFF. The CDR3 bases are TGTGCCAGCAGCCTCACCGGGGAGCTGTTTTTT.

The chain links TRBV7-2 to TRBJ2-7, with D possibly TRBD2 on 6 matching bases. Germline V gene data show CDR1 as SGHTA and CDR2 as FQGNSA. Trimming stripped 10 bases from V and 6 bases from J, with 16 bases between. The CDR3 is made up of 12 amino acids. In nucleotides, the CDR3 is TGTGCCACCTCGGGGCGGGGAGGCGAGCAGTACTTC. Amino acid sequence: CATSGRGGEQYF.

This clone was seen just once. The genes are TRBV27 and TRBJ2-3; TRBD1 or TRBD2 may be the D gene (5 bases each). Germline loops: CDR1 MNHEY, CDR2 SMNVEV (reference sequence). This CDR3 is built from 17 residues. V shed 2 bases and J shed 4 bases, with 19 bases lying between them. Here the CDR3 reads CASSLPGTESYPDTQYF. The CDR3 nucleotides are TGTGCCAGCAGTTTACCGGGGACCGAGTCTTATCCAGATACGCAGTATTTT.

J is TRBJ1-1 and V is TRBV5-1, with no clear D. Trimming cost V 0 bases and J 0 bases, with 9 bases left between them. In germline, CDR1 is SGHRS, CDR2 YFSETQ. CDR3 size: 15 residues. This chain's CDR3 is CASSLDVDLNTEAFF. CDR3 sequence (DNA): TGCGCCAGCAGCTTGGATGTCGACTTGAACACTGAAGCTTTCTTT.

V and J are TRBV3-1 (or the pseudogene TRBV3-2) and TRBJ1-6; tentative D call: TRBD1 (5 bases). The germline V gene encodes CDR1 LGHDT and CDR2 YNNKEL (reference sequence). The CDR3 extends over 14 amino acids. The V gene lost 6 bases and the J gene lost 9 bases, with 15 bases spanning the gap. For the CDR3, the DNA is TGTGCCAGCAGGTTCGGGCAGGGACCTTCACCCCTCCACTTT. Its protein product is CASRFGQGPSPLHF.

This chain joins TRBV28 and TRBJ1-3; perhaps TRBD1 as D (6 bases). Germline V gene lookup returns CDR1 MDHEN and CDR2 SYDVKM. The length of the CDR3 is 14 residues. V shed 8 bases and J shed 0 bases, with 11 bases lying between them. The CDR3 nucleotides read TGTGCCAGCCACAGGGCCCCCTCTGGAAACACCATATATTTT. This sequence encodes CASHRAPSGNTIYF.

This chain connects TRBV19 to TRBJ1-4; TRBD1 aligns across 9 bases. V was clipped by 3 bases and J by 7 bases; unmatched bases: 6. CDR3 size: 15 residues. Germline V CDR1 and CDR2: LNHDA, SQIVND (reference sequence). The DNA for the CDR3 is TGTGCCAGTAGTATTTTACAGGGGGCAGGTGAAAAACTGTTTTTT. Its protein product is CASSILQGAGEKLFF.

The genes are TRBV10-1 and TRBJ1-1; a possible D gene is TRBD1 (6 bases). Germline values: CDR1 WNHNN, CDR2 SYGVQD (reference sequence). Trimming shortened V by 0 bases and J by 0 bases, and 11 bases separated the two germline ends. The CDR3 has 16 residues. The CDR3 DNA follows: TGCGCCAGCAGTGAGTCGCCAGGGGATGTGAACACTGAAGCTTTCTTT. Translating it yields CASSESPGDVNTEAFF.

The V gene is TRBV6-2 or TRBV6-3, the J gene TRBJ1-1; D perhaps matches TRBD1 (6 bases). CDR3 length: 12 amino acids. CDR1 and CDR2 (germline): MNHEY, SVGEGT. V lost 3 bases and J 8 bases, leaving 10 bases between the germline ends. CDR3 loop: CASSYPGAEAFF. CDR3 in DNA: TGTGCCAGCAGTTATCCGGGGGCAGAAGCTTTCTTT.

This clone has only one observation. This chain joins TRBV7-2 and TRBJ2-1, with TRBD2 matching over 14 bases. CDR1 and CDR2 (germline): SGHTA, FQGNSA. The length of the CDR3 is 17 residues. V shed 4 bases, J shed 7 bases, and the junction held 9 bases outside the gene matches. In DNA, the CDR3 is TGTGCCAGCAGCTGGATCGGGACTAGCGGGAGTTCGAATGAGCAGTTCTTC. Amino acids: CASSWIGTSGSSNEQFF.

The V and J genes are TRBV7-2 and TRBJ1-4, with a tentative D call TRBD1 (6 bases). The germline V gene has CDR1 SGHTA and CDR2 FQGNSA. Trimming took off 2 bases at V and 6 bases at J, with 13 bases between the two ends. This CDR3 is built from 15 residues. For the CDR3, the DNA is TGTGCCAGCAGCTTAAAGCGGGGACATGATGAAAAACTGTTTTTT. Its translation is CASSLKRGHDEKLFF.

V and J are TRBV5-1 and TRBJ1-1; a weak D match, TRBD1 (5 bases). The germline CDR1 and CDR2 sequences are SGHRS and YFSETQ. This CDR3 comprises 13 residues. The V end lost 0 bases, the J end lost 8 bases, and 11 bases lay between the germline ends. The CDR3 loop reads CASSLGQGSEAFF. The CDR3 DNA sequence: TGCGCCAGCAGCTTGGGGCAGGGAAGCGAAGCTTTCTTT.

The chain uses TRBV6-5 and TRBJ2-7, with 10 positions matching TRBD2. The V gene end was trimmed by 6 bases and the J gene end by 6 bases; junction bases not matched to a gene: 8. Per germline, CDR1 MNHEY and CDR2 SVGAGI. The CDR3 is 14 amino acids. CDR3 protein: CASSTLAGVGEQYF. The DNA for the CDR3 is TGTGCCAGCAGCACTCTAGCGGGAGTAGGCGAGCAGTACTTC.

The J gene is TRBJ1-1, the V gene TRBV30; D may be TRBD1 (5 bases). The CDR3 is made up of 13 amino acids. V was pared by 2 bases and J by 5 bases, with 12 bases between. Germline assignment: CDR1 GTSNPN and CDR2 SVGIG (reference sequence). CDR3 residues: CAWSLGVGTEAFF. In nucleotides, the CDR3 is TGTGCCTGGAGTCTGGGGGTGGGGACTGAAGCTTTCTTT.